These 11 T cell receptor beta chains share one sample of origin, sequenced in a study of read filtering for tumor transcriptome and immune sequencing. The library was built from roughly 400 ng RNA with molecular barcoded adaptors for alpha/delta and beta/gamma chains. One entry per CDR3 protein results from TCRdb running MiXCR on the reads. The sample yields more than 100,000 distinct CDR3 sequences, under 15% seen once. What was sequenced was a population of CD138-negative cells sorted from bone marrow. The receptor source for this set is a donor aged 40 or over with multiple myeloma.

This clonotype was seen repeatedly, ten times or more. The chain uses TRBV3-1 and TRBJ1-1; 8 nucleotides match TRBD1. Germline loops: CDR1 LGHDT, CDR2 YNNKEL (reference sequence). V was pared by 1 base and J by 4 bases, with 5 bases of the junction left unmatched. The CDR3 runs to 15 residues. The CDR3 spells CASSQGTGRGTEAFF. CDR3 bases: TGTGCCAGCAGCCAAGGGACAGGGAGGGGCACTGAAGCTTTCTTT.

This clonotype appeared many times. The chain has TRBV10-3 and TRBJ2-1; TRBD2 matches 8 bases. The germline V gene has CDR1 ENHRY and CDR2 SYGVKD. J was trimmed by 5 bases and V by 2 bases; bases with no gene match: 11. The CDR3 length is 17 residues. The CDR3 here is CAISETSGKPGDNEQFF. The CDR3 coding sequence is TGTGCCATCAGTGAGACTAGCGGTAAGCCTGGGGACAATGAGCAGTTCTTC.

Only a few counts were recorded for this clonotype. In DNA form, the CDR3 reads TGTGCCAGTTTATCCCCCCGACAGGATCAGCCCCAGCATTTT. Its protein product is CASLSPRQDQPQHF. The chain employs TRBV19 and TRBJ1-5; weak D call: TRBD1 (6 bases). CDR3 length: 14 amino acids. From germline, CDR1 is LNHDA and CDR2 SQIVND (reference sequence). V was pared by 8 bases and J by 5 bases, with 16 bases between.

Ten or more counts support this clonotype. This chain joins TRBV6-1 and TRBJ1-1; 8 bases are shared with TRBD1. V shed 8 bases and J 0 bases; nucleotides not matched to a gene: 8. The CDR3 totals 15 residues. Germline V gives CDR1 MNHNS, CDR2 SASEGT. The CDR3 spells CASEGQGAMNTEAFF. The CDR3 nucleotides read TGTGCCAGCGAAGGTCAGGGGGCCATGAACACTGAAGCTTTCTTT.

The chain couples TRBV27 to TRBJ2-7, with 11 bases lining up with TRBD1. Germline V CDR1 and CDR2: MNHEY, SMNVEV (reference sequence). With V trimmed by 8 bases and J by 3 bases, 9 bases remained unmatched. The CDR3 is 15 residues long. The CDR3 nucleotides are TGTGCCAGCTGCCCCACCGGGACAGGGGGCTACGAGCAGTACTTC. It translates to CASCPTGTGGYEQYF.

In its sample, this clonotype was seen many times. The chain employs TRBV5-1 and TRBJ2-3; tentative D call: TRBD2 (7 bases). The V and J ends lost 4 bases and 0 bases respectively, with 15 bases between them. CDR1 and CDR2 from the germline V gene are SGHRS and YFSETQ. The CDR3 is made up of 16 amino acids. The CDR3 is CASSPPGGSSTDTQYF. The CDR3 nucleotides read TGCGCCAGCAGCCCGCCGGGGGGCTCTAGCACAGATACGCAGTATTTT.

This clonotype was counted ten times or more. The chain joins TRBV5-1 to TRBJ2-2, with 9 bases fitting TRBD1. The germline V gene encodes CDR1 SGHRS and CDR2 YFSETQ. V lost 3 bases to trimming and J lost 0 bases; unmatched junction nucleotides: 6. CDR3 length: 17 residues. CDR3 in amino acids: CASSSYGTGSNTGELFF. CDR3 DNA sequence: TGCGCCAGCAGCTCGTATGGGACAGGGTCGAACACCGGGGAGCTGTTTTTT.

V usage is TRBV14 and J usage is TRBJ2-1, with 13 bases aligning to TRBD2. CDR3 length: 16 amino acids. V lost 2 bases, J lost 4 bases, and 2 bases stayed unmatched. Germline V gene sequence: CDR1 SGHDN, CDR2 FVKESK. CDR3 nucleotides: TGTGCCAGCAGCCAACGACTAGCGGGAGGTTACAATGAGCAGTTCTTC. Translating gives CASSQRLAGGYNEQFF.

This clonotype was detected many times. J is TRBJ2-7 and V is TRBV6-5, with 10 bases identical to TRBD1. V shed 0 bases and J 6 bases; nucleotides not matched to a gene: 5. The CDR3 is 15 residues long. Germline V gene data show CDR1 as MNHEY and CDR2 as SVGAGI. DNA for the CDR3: TGTGCCAGCAGTTACTCGAAGACAGGGGGCCTCGAGCAGTACTTC. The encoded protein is CASSYSKTGGLEQYF.

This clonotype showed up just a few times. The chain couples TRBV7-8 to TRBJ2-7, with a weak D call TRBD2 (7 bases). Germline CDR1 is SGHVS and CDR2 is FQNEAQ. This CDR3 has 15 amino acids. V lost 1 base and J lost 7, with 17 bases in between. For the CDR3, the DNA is TGTGCCAGCAGCTTAGGGGGGGGGCCGAAAGGAGAGCAGTACTTC. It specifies CASSLGGGPKGEQYF. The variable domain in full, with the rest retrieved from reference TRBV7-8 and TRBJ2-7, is GAGVSQSPRYKVAKRGQDVALRCDPISGHVSLFWYQQALGQGPEFLTYFQNEAQLDKSGLPSDRFFAERPEGSVSTLKIQRTQQEDSAVYLCASSLGGGPKGEQYFGPGTRLTVT.

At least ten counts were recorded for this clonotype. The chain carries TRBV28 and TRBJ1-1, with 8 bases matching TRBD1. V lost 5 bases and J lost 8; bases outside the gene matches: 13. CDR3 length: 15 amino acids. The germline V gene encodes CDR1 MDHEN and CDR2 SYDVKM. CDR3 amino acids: CASSLGQGHTSEAFF. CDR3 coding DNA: TGTGCCAGCAGTCTCGGACAGGGACATACGAGCGAAGCTTTCTTT.